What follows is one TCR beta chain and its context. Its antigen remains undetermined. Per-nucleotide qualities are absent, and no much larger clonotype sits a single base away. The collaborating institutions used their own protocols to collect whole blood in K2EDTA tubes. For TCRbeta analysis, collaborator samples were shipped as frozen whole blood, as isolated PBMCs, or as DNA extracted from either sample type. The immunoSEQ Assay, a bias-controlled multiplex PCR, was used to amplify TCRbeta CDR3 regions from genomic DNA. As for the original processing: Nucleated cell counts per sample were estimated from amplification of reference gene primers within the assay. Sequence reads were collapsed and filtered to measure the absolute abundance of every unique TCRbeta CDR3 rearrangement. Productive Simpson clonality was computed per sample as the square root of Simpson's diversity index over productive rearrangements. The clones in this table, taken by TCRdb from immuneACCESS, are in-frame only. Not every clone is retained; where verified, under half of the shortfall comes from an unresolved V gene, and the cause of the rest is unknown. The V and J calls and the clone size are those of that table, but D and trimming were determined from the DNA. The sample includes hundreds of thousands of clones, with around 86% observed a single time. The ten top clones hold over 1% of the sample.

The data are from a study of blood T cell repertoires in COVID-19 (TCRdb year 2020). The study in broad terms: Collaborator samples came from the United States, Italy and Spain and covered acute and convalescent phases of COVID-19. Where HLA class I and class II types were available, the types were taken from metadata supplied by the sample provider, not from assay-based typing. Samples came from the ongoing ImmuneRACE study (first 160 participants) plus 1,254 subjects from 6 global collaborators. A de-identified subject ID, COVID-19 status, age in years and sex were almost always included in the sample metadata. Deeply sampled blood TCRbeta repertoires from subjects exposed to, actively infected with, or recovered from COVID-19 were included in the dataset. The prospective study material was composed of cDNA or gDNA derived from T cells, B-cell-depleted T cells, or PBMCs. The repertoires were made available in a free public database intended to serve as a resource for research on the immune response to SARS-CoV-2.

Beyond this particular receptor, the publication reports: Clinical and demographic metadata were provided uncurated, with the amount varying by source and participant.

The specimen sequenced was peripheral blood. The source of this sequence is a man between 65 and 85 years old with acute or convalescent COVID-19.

CDR3 loop: CASSLNYGTQYF. The bases are TGTGCCAGCAGCTTGAACTACGGGACCCAGTACTTC. The chain uses TRBV7-9 and TRBJ2-5, with no reliable assignment of the D segment. Trimming costs V 3 bases and J 7 bases, and their ends lie 9 bases apart. According to the germline V gene (reference sequence), CDR1 reads SEHNR and CDR2 reads FQNEAQ. The CDR3 contains 12 residues, cysteine and phenylalanine counted. The sequence is cut down to CDR3 DNA, 36 bases in frame from base 1.